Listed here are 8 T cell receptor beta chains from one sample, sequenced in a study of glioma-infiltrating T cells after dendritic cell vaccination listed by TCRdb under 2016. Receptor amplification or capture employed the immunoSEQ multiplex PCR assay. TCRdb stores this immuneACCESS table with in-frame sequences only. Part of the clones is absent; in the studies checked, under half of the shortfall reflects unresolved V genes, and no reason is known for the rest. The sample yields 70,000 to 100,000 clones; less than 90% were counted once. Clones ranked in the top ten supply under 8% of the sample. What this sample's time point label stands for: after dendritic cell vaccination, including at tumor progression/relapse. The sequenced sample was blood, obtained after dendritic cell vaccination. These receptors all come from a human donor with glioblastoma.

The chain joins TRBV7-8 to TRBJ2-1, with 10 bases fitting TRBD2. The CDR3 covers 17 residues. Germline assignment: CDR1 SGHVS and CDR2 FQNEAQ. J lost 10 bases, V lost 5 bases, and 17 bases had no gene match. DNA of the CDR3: TGTGCCAGCAGCGCGATTGCCCTAGCGGGGGCTCCTGGCGAGCAGTTCTTC. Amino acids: CASSAIALAGAPGEQFF.

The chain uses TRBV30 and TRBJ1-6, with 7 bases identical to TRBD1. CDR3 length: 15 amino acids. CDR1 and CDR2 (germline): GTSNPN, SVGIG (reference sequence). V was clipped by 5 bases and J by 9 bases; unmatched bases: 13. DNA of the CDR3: TGTGCCTGGGTGGGACCGGGACAGCGTCGTTCACCCCTCCACTTT. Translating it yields CAWVGPGQRRSPLHF.

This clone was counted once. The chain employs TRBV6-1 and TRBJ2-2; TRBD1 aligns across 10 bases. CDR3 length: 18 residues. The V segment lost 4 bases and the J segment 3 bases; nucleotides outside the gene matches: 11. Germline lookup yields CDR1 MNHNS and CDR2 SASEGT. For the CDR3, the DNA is TGTGCCAGCAGTGGCCCCGAGACCGGGACAGGGGACACCGGGGAGCTGTTTTTT. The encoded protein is CASSGPETGTGDTGELFF.

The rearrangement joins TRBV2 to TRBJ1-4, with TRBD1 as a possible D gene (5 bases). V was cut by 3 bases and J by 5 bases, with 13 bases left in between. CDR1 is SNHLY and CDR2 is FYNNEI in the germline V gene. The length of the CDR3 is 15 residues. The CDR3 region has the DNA TGTGCCAGCAGTGAGGGGGGGACGGCAAATGAAAAACTGTTTTTT. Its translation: CASSEGGTANEKLFF.

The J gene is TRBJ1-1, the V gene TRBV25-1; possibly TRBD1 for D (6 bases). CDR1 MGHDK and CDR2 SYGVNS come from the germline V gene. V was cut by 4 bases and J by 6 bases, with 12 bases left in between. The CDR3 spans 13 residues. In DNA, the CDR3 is TGTGCCAGCAGTGTACAGGGTCTGGCTGAAGCTTTCTTT. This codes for CASSVQGLAEAFF.

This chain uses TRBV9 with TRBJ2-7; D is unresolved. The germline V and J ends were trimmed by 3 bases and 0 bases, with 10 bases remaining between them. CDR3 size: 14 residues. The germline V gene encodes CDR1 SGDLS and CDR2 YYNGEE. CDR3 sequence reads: CASSERVSSYEQYF. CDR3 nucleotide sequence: TGTGCCAGCAGCGAACGGGTGAGCTCCTACGAGCAGTACTTC.

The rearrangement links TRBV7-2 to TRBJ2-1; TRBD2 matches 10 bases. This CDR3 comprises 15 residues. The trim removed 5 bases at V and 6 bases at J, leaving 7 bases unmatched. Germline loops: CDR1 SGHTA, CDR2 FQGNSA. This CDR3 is CASSTTSGAINEQFF. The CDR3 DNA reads TGTGCCAGCAGCACTACTAGCGGGGCGATCAATGAGCAGTTCTTC.

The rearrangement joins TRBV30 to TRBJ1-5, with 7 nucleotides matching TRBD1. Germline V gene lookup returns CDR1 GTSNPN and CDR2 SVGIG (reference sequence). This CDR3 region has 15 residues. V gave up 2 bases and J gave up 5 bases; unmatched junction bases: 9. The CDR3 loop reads CAWSRRGKIDQPQHF. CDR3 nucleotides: TGTGCCTGGAGTCGCAGGGGGAAGATCGATCAGCCCCAGCATTTT. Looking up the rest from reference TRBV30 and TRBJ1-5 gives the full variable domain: SQTIHQWPATLVQPVGSPLSLECTVEGTSNPNLYWYRQAAGRGLQLLFYSVGIGQISSEVPQNLSASRPQDRQFILSSKKLLLSDSGFYLCAWSRRGKIDQPQHFGDGTRLSIL.